The 9 T cell receptor beta chains given below trace back to one sample, sequenced in a study of Ad26.COV2.S vaccination and SARS-CoV-2 variants. Here immunoSEQ multiplex PCR was the method, and the copy in TCRdb shows in-frame clones only, minus some. The table has about 460,000 clones, roughly nine tenths seen once. Treatment specified: roughly 20 received Ad26.COV2.S at low or high dose, single or two shots; about 5 received placebo; per-sample allocation not given. Samples were taken on day 63 after the first vaccine or placebo injection. This specimen consisted of peripheral blood, obtained in a trial of Ad26.COV2.S vaccine versus placebo. These receptor sequences come from a person aged 18-60 years who received the Ad26.COV2.S COVID-19 vaccine or a placebo.

The genes are TRBV7-9 and TRBJ1-1; the D is unclear. Per germline, CDR1 SEHNR and CDR2 FQNEAQ (reference sequence). Trimming pared 4 bases from V and 1 base from J, leaving 16 bases between. This CDR3 region has 16 residues. Here the CDR3 reads CASSYDPLTGNTEAFF. The CDR3 DNA is TGTGCCAGCAGCTACGACCCTTTGACGGGGAACACTGAAGCTTTCTTT.

The V and J genes are TRBV5-1 and TRBJ1-2; no clear D gene. Germline-derived CDR1 and CDR2 are SGHRS and YFSETQ. The CDR3 runs 13 residues. The V end lost 0 bases, the J end lost 4 bases, and 7 bases lay between the germline ends. The CDR3 coding sequence is TGCGCCAGCAGCTTGGACACAACCTATGGCTACACCTTC. Protein: CASSLDTTYGYTF. The full variable domain, its missing parts supplied by reference TRBV5-1 and TRBJ1-2, is KAGVTQTPRYLIKTRGQQVTLSCSPISGHRSVSWYQQTPGQGLQFLFEYFSETQRNKGNFPGRFSGRQFSNSRSEMNVSTLELGDSALYLCASSLDTTYGYTFGSGTRLTVV.

This clone was seen once. V usage is TRBV10-3 and J usage is TRBJ2-7, with 7 nucleotides matching TRBD1. CDR3 length: 15 residues. J gave up 0 bases and V 4 bases, and 6 bases lay outside the gene matches. CDR1 is ENHRY, CDR2 SYGVKD, per germline. CDR3 region: CAISGGQPGSYEQYF. The CDR3 DNA is TGTGCCATCAGTGGGGGACAGCCAGGCTCCTACGAGCAGTACTTC.

This clone turned up a few times. This chain joins TRBV6-4 and TRBJ2-6, with 11 nucleotides matching TRBD1. Per germline, CDR1 MRHNA and CDR2 SNTAGT. This CDR3 has 16 residues. With V trimmed by 8 bases and J by 1 base, 4 bases remained unmatched. The CDR3 nucleotides read TGTGCCAGCTCTGGACAGGGGGCTTCTGGGGCCAACGTCCTGACTTTC. Its translation: CASSGQGASGANVLTF.

The genes are TRBV5-1 and TRBJ2-3, with 7 positions matching TRBD2. Trimming took 2 bases from V and 3 from J; bases not matched to a gene: 6. CDR1 and CDR2 from the germline V gene are SGHRS and YFSETQ. The CDR3 is made up of 15 amino acids. The CDR3 coding sequence is TGCGCCAGCAGCTTCAGCGGGGCTGGGACAGATACGCAGTATTTT. This encodes CASSFSGAGTDTQYF. Full variable domain (remainder filled in from reference TRBV5-1 and TRBJ2-3): KAGVTQTPRYLIKTRGQQVTLSCSPISGHRSVSWYQQTPGQGLQFLFEYFSETQRNKGNFPGRFSGRQFSNSRSEMNVSTLELGDSALYLCASSFSGAGTDTQYFGPGTRLTVL.

Points on this clone: Other DNA variants within this sample encode the same CDR3. V is TRBV19 and J is TRBJ1-2; D is unresolved. The CDR3 totals 13 residues. In germline, CDR1 is LNHDA, CDR2 SQIVND (reference sequence). The V end lost 6 bases, the J end lost 2 bases, and 10 bases lay between the germline ends. CDR3 amino acids: CASREDGNYGYTF. CDR3 coding DNA: TGTGCCAGTAGGGAGGACGGCAACTATGGCTACACCTTC.

The table lists this clone with a count of one. The gene calls are TRBV18 and TRBJ2-7, with D possibly called TRBD1 or TRBD2 (5 bases each). Germline V gene sequence: CDR1 KGHSH, CDR2 LQKENI. The CDR3 is made up of 16 amino acids. Trimming removed 1 base from V and 2 bases from J, with 15 bases in between. CDR3 protein: CASSPQPGRTTYEQYF. The CDR3, as DNA: TGTGCCAGCTCACCACAACCGGGACGGACAACCTACGAGCAGTACTTC.

The table lists this clone with a count of one. The CDR3 here is CASSLSQGDGYTF. For the CDR3, the DNA is TGTGCCAGCAGCTTAAGCCAGGGGGATGGCTACACCTTC. The rearrangement links TRBV7-3 to TRBJ1-2, with 7 bases identical to TRBD1. The V and J ends lost 1 base and 6 bases, in that order; junction bases with no gene match: 2. Germline values: CDR1 SGHTA, CDR2 FQGTGA. This CDR3 contains 13 residues.

The chain is built from TRBV7-2 and TRBJ2-5; D gene ambiguous. The V gene's germline CDR1 is SGHTA and CDR2 FQGNSA. Trimming removed 3 bases at V and 5 bases at J, with 13 bases between. The CDR3 sequence is 14 residues long. The CDR3 DNA reads as TGTGCCAGCAGCTTTACGTGGAGCTCGGAGACCCAGTACTTC. Protein: CASSFTWSSETQYF.